This T cell receptor beta chain comes out of a study of blood T cell repertoires in COVID-19. Study-level information: From the United States, Italy and Spain came samples of acute and convalescent COVID-19.

Using immunoSEQ multiplex PCR, the repertoire was profiled, and TCRdb retains in-frame clones only, with some absent. The sample holds some 250,000 clones, approximately 80% seen once. The CDR3 consists of 14 residues. Per the germline V gene, CDR1 is DFQATT and CDR2 is SNEGSKA (reference sequence). V lost 3 bases to trimming and J lost 4 bases, with 15 bases between them. The V gene is TRBV20-1, the J gene TRBJ1-1; no reliable D call. The sequence derives from a man aged 40-55 years with acute or convalescent COVID-19. Sequenced input: peripheral blood. The chain's CDR3 is CSASYVDTSTEAFF. DNA of the CDR3: TGCAGTGCTAGTTATGTTGACACAAGCACTGAAGCTTTCTTT.